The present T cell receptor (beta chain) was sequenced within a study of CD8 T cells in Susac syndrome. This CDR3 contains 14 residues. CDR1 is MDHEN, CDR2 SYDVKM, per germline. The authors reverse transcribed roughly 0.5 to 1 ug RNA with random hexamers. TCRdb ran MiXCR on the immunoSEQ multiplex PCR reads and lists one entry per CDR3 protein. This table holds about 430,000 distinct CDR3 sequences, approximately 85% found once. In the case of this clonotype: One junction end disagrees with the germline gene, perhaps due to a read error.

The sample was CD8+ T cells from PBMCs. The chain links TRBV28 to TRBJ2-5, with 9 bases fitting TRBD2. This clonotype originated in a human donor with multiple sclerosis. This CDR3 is CANSTTSGQETQYF. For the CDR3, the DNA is TGTGCCAACAGTACGACTAGCGGCCAAGAGACCCAGTACTTC. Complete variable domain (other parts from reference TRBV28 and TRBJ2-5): DVKVTQSSRYLVKRTGEKVFLECVQDMDHENMFWYRQDPGLGLRLIYFSYDVKMKEKGDIPEGYSVSREKKERFSLILESASTNQTSMYLCANSTTSGQETQYFGPGTRLLVL.